A few counts support the clone carrying this TCR beta chain. Its specificity is unknown. The data belong to a study of T cells in Graves' hyperthyroidism and ophthalmopathy. Broader study findings: Blood shared most expanded thyroid clonotypes above 0.001. Progression to ophthalmopathy was predicted a median of roughly seven months early.

V lost 8 bases, J lost 4 bases, and 24 bases lay in between. There are 17 residues in the CDR3. Germline-derived CDR1 and CDR2 are SNHLY and FYNNEI. Uncontrolled infection, other autoimmune disease, pregnancy and lactation each barred patients from inclusion. RNA transcripts yielded amplified TCR beta CDR3 regions. Carried out on the TCR CDR3, a first-round RT-PCR used the HTBI primer set. TCRdb re-derived calls from the multiplex PCR reads in MiXCR, one entry per CDR3 protein. Among fewer than 900,000 distinct CDR3 sequences listed, around a sixth were seen once. Sequenced material: blood. This clonotype originated in a woman aged 50 to 60 with Graves' hyperthyroidism that later progressed to Graves' ophthalmopathy. The rearrangement joins TRBV2 to TRBJ1-5, with D maybe TRBD1 (6 bases). CDR3 sequence: CASRGNWGASLNQPQHF. Here the CDR3 DNA reads TGTGCCAGCCGAGGAAACTGGGGGGCTTCCCTAAATCAGCCCCAGCATTTT.